Given below is one T cell receptor beta chain in context. It has no known antigen specificity. Base quality data are lacking; no much larger clone is found one base away. Each collaborating institution followed its own protocols to collect whole blood in K2EDTA tubes. Collaborator samples were shipped for TCRbeta analysis as frozen whole blood, isolated PBMCs, or DNA extracted from either sample type. The germline V gene yields MGHRA for CDR1 and YSYEKL for CDR2. At the junction V is shortened by 2 bases and J by 3 bases; bases outside the gene matches: 4. Including the terminal cysteine and phenylalanine, the CDR3 comprises 17 residues. Only the CDR3 DNA stays, 51 bases, in frame from base 1. The data are from a study of blood T cell repertoires in COVID-19 (dated by TCRdb to between 2020 and 2021). In the study overall: Collaborator samples came from the United States, Italy and Spain and covered acute and convalescent phases of COVID-19. The material from the prospective study consisted of cDNA or gDNA derived from T cells, B-cell-depleted T cells, or PBMCs. Subjects who had been exposed to COVID-19, were actively infected with it, or had recovered from it provided the deeply sampled blood TCRbeta repertoires that made up the dataset. The repertoires were made available in a free public database intended to serve as a resource for research on the immune response to SARS-CoV-2. The samples were drawn from two sources: the first 160 participants of the ongoing ImmuneRACE study, and 1,254 subjects contributed by 6 global collaborators. The sample metadata nearly always contained a de-identified subject ID, COVID-19 status, age in years and sex. Where HLA class I and class II types were available, the types were taken from metadata supplied by the sample provider, not from assay-based typing.

Study-wide conclusions, independent of this receptor: The amount of clinical and demographic metadata varied by source and participant and was provided uncurated.

The immunoSEQ Assay, a bias-controlled multiplex PCR, was used to amplify TCRbeta CDR3 regions from genomic DNA. The paper's processing steps were these. The number of nucleated cells in each sample was estimated from the amplification of reference gene primers within the assay. To quantify the absolute abundance of each unique TCRbeta CDR3 rearrangement, sequence reads were collapsed and filtered. For each sample, productive Simpson clonality was calculated by taking the square root of Simpson's diversity index across productive rearrangements. TCRdb mirrors the immuneACCESS table, restricted to in-frame sequences. Some clones are absent from its copies; in checked studies, under half trace to an unresolved V gene, and the reason for the others is unknown. V and J calls and clone size are given by that table; D and trimming were obtained from the DNA. Here the sample has 130,000 to 150,000 clones; around 84% occur a single time. More than 2% of the sample lies in the top ten.

The sequence came from a human donor with acute or convalescent COVID-19. The donor label of this sample is uncertain. The specimen sequenced was peripheral blood. The rearranged segments are TRBV4-1 and TRBJ2-1; 13 central nucleotides agree with TRBD2. The DNA is TGCGCCAGCAGCCAATTACTAGCGGGGGGGCGCTACAATGAGCAGTTCTTC. The encoded protein is CASSQLLAGGRYNEQFF.